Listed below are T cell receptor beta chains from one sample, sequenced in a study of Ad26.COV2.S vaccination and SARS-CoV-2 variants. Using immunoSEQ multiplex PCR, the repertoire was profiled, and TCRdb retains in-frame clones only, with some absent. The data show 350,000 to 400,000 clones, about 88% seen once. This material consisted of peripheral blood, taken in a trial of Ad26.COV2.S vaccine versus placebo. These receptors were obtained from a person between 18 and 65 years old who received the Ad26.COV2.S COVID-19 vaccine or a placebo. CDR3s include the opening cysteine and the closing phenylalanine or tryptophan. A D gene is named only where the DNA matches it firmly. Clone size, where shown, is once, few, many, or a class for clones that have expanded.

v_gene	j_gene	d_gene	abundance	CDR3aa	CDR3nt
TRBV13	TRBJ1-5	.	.	CASSVGRVGGPQHF	TGTGCCAGCAGCGTGGGCAGGGTTGGGGGGCCCCAGCATTTT
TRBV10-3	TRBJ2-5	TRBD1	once	CAISDPTGGGEETQYF	TGTGCCATCAGTGACCCGACAGGGGGAGGAGAAGAGACCCAGTACTTC
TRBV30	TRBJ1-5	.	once	CAWSDSSNQPQHF	TGTGCCTGGAGCGACAGTAGCAATCAGCCCCAGCATTTT
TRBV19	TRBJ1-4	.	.	CASSLGAGANEKLFF	TGTGCCAGTAGTCTTGGGGCAGGGGCTAATGAAAAACTGTTTTTT
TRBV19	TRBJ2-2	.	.	CASSIGRTGELFF	TGTGCCAGTAGTATAGGTAGGACCGGGGAGCTGTTTTTT
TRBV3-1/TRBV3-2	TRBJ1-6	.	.	CASSQGPNPGSPLHF	TGTGCCAGCAGCCAAGGTCCTAACCCGGGTTCACCCCTCCACTTT
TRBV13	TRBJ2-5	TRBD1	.	CASSNRDRGGETQYF	TGTGCCAGCAGCAACCGGGACAGGGGAGGAGAGACCCAGTACTTC
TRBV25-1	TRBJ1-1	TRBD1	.	CASSASRGQGGLNTEAFF	TGTGCCAGCAGTGCCTCCAGGGGACAGGGAGGATTGAACACTGAAGCTTTCTTT
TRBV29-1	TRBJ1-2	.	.	CSVDPGNGYTF	TGCAGCGTTGATCCAGGGAATGGCTACACCTTC
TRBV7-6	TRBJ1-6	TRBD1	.	CASSPDRLSSPLHF	TGTGCCAGCAGCCCGGACAGGCTTAGTTCACCCCTCCACTTT